Listed here are 23 T cell receptor beta chains from one sample, sequenced in a study of T cell responses to AZD1222 COVID-19 vaccine. Clones were sequenced by immunoSEQ multiplex PCR, and TCRdb holds only the in-frame ones, with some missing. Seen here are approximately 100,000 clones, around nine tenths observed once, and the top ten hold around 12%. The specimen was peripheral blood, collected on day 0 of AZD1222 vaccination. The receptors here all came from an adult in good health.

This chain joins TRBV6-5 and TRBJ2-3, with D uncertain. Trimming removed 5 bases from V and 0 bases from J, with 12 bases in between. This CDR3 comprises 15 residues. Germline V gene data show CDR1 as MNHEY and CDR2 as SVGAGI. The CDR3: CASSNAGVSTDTQYF. As DNA, the CDR3 is TGTGCCAGCAGTAACGCAGGAGTAAGCACAGATACGCAGTATTTT.

The chain couples TRBV4-2 to TRBJ2-1; TRBD2 matches at 8 bases. Germline V gene lookup returns CDR1 LGHNA and CDR2 YNFKEQ. The CDR3 has 15 residues. The ends lost 6 bases at V and 5 bases at J; junction bases unmatched: 9. The CDR3 sequence is CASRISPGGDNEQFF. The CDR3 DNA is TGTGCCAGCAGGATATCCCCCGGGGGGGACAATGAGCAGTTCTTC.

This clone showed up just once. The chain links TRBV5-1 to TRBJ2-2, with 9 bases that match TRBD2. The CDR3 covers 17 residues. J lost 6 bases, V lost 4 bases, and 13 bases had no gene match. The germline V gene encodes CDR1 SGHRS and CDR2 YFSETQ. CDR3 DNA: TGCGCCAGCAGCCGGAGCGGGAGGCCTGAACTTCCCGGGGAGCTGTTTTTT. Its protein product is CASSRSGRPELPGELFF.

This clone has a single count. The rearrangement uses TRBV2 and TRBJ1-2; 11 nucleotides line up with TRBD1. J gave up 6 bases and V 7 bases, and 7 bases lay outside the gene matches. Germline CDR1 SNHLY, CDR2 FYNNEI. The CDR3 loop spans 14 amino acids. DNA of the CDR3: TGTGCCAGCAATGCCCCGGGACAGGGGGATGGCTACACCTTC. Its translation: CASNAPGQGDGYTF.

CDR3 sequence: CASSTQGPPEAFF. The CDR3 DNA reads as TGTGCCAGCAGTACACAAGGCCCGCCTGAAGCTTTCTTT. The genes are TRBV28 and TRBJ1-1; D gene unclear. The germline gives CDR1 MDHEN, CDR2 SYDVKM. The CDR3 has 13 residues. V was pared by 5 bases and J by 6 bases, with 13 bases between.

The chain joins TRBV6-7 to TRBJ1-1; D is undetermined. TRBV6-7 is marked as an open reading frame, function uncertain. Between the trimmed V and J ends, which lost 6 bases and 1 base, there was a span of 9 bases. The CDR3 is 13 amino acids. The CDR3 region has the DNA TGTGCCAGCAGCCTACGTCGGAACACTGAAGCTTTCTTT. Encoded protein: CASSLRRNTEAFF.

The gene calls are TRBV30 and TRBJ1-3, with a tentative D call TRBD1 (6 bases). The CDR3 is made up of 16 amino acids. CDR1 and CDR2 (germline): GTSNPN, SVGIG (reference sequence). Deletions cut 0 bases from V and 0 bases from J, with 12 bases between. CDR3 sequence (DNA): TGTGCCTGGAGTGTCCCGACAGGCAGCTCTGGAAACACCATATATTTT. Translation gives CAWSVPTGSSGNTIYF.

This chain joins TRBV7-2 and TRBJ2-1; D is ambiguous. V lost 4 bases and J lost 3, with 13 bases in between. The CDR3 extends over 15 amino acids. The germline CDR1 and CDR2 sequences are SGHTA and FQGNSA. CDR3 coding DNA: TGTGCCAGCAGCTCTACCTCCCTGGACTACAATGAGCAGTTCTTC. It specifies CASSSTSLDYNEQFF.

The chain uses TRBV27 and TRBJ1-6; D perhaps matches TRBD1 (5 bases). In germline, CDR1 is MNHEY, CDR2 SMNVEV (reference sequence). Deletions cut 7 bases from V and 0 bases from J, with 13 bases between. This CDR3 is built from 16 residues. DNA of the CDR3: TGTGCCAGCAACGACAGCGGTCTCTCCTATAATTCACCCCTCCACTTT. It is translated as CASNDSGLSYNSPLHF.

This chain connects TRBV18 to TRBJ1-2, with 7 nucleotides matching TRBD1. V lost 2 bases and J lost 6; bases outside the gene matches: 6. CDR3 length: 14 residues. Germline CDR1 KGHSH, CDR2 LQKENI. CDR3 region: CASSPDREGDGYTF. The CDR3 coding sequence is TGTGCCAGCTCACCAGACAGGGAAGGGGATGGCTACACCTTC.

The chain uses TRBV5-1 and TRBJ1-2; no definite D call. V was cut by 7 bases and J by 6 bases, with 13 bases left in between. Germline V gives CDR1 SGHRS, CDR2 YFSETQ. The CDR3 is made up of 12 amino acids. The CDR3 protein is CASGSASNGYTF. The CDR3 DNA is TGCGCCAGCGGTTCGGCTTCCAATGGCTACACCTTC.

The chain combines TRBV10-1 with TRBJ2-2; D unclear. Germline lookup yields CDR1 WNHNN and CDR2 SYGVQD (reference sequence). V lost 4 bases, J lost 6 bases, and 18 bases lay in between. This CDR3 has 16 residues. The CDR3 is CASSGCYPRLAGELFF. In DNA, the CDR3 is TGCGCCAGCAGTGGGTGTTACCCTCGTTTAGCCGGGGAGCTGTTTTTT.

This chain connects TRBV6-5 to TRBJ2-2, with 8 bases matching TRBD2. Unmatched junction bases numbered 3, after V lost 4 bases and J lost 2 bases. The germline CDR1 and CDR2 sequences are MNHEY and SVGAGI. This CDR3 has 15 amino acids. The CDR3 sequence: CASSFTSGNTGELFF. The CDR3 DNA reads as TGTGCCAGCAGTTTTACTAGCGGAAACACCGGGGAGCTGTTTTTT.

V is TRBV28 and J is TRBJ1-2; D is perhaps TRBD1 (6 bases). The CDR3 runs to 14 residues. Trimming took 5 bases from V and 5 from J, leaving 15 bases between them. The germline CDR1 and CDR2 sequences are MDHEN and SYDVKM. The CDR3 region is CASSPTKQGYGYTF. The CDR3 nucleotides are TGTGCCAGCAGTCCTACTAAACAGGGTTATGGCTACACCTTC.

CDR3 coding DNA: TGTGCCAGCAGCCCCGTACAGAATCAGCCCCAGCATTTT. Translating gives CASSPVQNQPQHF. The chain carries TRBV2 and TRBJ1-5, with D hard to call. This CDR3 region has 13 residues. Germline values: CDR1 SNHLY, CDR2 FYNNEI. Trimming took 6 bases from V and 4 from J, leaving 10 bases between them.

This sequence joins TRBV3-1 (or the pseudogene TRBV3-2) and TRBJ2-3, with D unresolved. CDR3 length: 17 residues. Germline V gene lookup returns CDR1 LGHDT and CDR2 YNNKEL (reference sequence). The ends were cut back, 0 bases at V and 0 bases at J, with 13 bases in the middle. The CDR3 region is CASSQDGRRKSTDTQYF. CDR3 nucleotide sequence: TGTGCCAGCAGCCAAGATGGACGCCGAAAAAGCACAGATACGCAGTATTTT.

The rearrangement links TRBV19 to TRBJ2-1; no clear D gene. Trimming cost V 7 bases and J 7 bases, with 17 bases left between them. Germline CDR1 LNHDA, CDR2 SQIVND (reference sequence). This CDR3 comprises 14 residues. The CDR3 is CASTQGAPSNEQFF. In nucleotides, the CDR3 is TGTGCCAGTACTCAAGGAGCTCCGAGTAATGAGCAGTTCTTC.

The gene calls are TRBV7-9 and TRBJ2-7, with TRBD2 identical over 11 bases. The CDR3 consists of 14 residues. Per germline, CDR1 SEHNR and CDR2 FQNEAQ (reference sequence). V lost 5 bases and J lost 5; bases outside the gene matches: 5. The CDR3 here is CASSLPTSGNEQYF. CDR3 coding DNA: TGTGCCAGCAGCCTCCCGACTAGCGGGAACGAGCAGTACTTC.

A single count supports this clone. CDR3 DNA: TGTGCCAGCAGCCGCAGACAGGGGGCTGAAAAACTGTTTTTT. Residues: CASSRRQGAEKLFF. This chain uses TRBV6-5 with TRBJ1-4; TRBD1 matches at 10 bases. This CDR3 is built from 14 residues. J was trimmed by 7 bases and V by 6 bases; bases with no gene match: 5. Germline CDR1 is MNHEY and CDR2 is SVGAGI.

This sequence joins TRBV11-2 and TRBJ2-7; D gene uncertain. Germline V gene lookup returns CDR1 SGHAT and CDR2 FQNNGV. The CDR3 contains 15 residues. The V gene lost 1 base and the J gene lost 2 bases, with 12 bases spanning the gap. CDR3 sequence: CASSLATVATYEQYF. The CDR3 nucleotides are TGTGCCAGCAGCTTAGCTACTGTTGCAACCTACGAGCAGTACTTC.

The chain's CDR3 is CASSLSGDKYGYTF. The CDR3 DNA follows: TGCGCCAGCAGCTTGTCTGGGGACAAATATGGCTACACCTTC. The chain joins TRBV5-1 to TRBJ1-2; possible D gene TRBD1, 6 bases. CDR3 length equals 14 residues. Per germline, CDR1 SGHRS and CDR2 YFSETQ. With 1 base removed from V and 5 bases from J, the gap between germline ends came to 12 bases. Together with reference TRBV5-1 and TRBJ1-2, the CDR3 gives the full variable domain: KAGVTQTPRYLIKTRGQQVTLSCSPISGHRSVSWYQQTPGQGLQFLFEYFSETQRNKGNFPGRFSGRQFSNSRSEMNVSTLELGDSALYLCASSLSGDKYGYTFGSGTRLTVV.

The chain employs TRBV29-1 and TRBJ2-7, with 7 bases aligning to TRBD1. The CDR3 is 12 amino acids. V shed 7 bases, J shed 3 bases, and the junction held 6 bases outside the gene matches. Germline assignment: CDR1 SQVTM and CDR2 ANQGSEA. CDR3 coding DNA: TGCAGCGCCGGGACAGAAGACTACGAGCAGTACTTC. As protein: CSAGTEDYEQYF.

The chain couples TRBV7-9 to TRBJ2-3; D is tentatively TRBD1 or TRBD2 (5 bases each). V was trimmed by 5 bases and J by 6 bases, leaving 15 bases between them. This CDR3 spans 14 amino acids. CDR1 is SEHNR and CDR2 is FQNEAQ in the germline V gene (reference sequence). CDR3 sequence (DNA): TGTGCCAGCAGCAGAACCGGGGCGGCGGATACGCAGTATTTT. Translation: CASSRTGAADTQYF.